Reported below is one TCR beta chain. Its specificity is unknown. The data stem from a study of shared clonotypes between healthy human individuals. General observations from the study: Sorted-subset sequencing, rarefaction showed, was incomplete despite large depth. Among non-shared clonotypes, generation probabilities were lower than among those shared by all four donors. A handful of donors held about 5.1% of naive CD4 clonotypes in common.

The V gene's germline CDR1 is SGHTA and CDR2 FQGNSA. This CDR3 is built from 16 residues. The V gene end was trimmed by 5 bases and the J gene end by 2 bases; junction bases not matched to a gene: 8. Profiled with immunoSEQ multiplex PCR; TCRdb holds only in-frame clones, not every one. Here the sample spans 2,500,000 or so clones, roughly 93% being singletons. Sample: naive CD4+ T cells from PBMCs. Indicated subset: CD45RA+ positively selected. The source is a man in his late teens or twenties in good health. Some clones in this sample may be carry-over from other donors' samples. This chain uses TRBV7-2 with TRBJ2-1, with TRBD1 matching 8 bases. CDR3 bases: TGTGCCAGCAGCCAGGGGGTGGACAGGGCCTACAATGAGCAGTTCTTC. This sequence encodes CASSQGVDRAYNEQFF.